One and the same sample provided the 23 T cell receptor beta chains below, sequenced in a study of T-cell memory formation after mild COVID-19. TCRdb re-derived calls from the 5' RACE reads in MiXCR, one entry per CDR3 protein. In the table there are fewer than 350,000 distinct CDR3 sequences, approximately 8.4% of which are singletons. The sequenced sample consisted of PBMCs or a T cell subset sorted from them (not recorded which). The receptors were sampled from a man between 18 and 35 years old who had mild COVID-19 (a few samples of this study predate the infection). Cell type and time point are not known.

This clonotype showed up many times. This rearrangement joins TRBV12-3 or TRBV12-4 to TRBJ2-6; 8 nucleotides agree with TRBD1. Trimming at V came to 5 bases and at J to 4 bases, leaving 13 bases not matched to a gene. This CDR3 is 18 amino acids long. The CDR3 sequence: CASSTRTGRRWGANVLTF. As DNA, the CDR3 is TGTGCCAGCAGTACAAGGACAGGGCGAAGGTGGGGGGCCAACGTCCTGACTTTC.

This clonotype has just a few counts. V is TRBV5-1 and J is TRBJ1-4, with 7 bases identical to TRBD1. CDR3 length: 14 residues. In germline, CDR1 is SGHRS, CDR2 YFSETQ. Trimming took 4 bases from V and 7 from J; bases not matched to a gene: 7. CDR3 bases: TGCGCCAGCAGCGCCCCGGGACAGAGTGAAAAACTGTTTTTT. Translation: CASSAPGQSEKLFF. The variable domain in full, with the rest retrieved from reference TRBV5-1 and TRBJ1-4, is KAGVTQTPRYLIKTRGQQVTLSCSPISGHRSVSWYQQTPGQGLQFLFEYFSETQRNKGNFPGRFSGRQFSNSRSEMNVSTLELGDSALYLCASSAPGQSEKLFFGSGTQLSVL.

J is TRBJ1-1 and V is TRBV5-5; D call uncertain. Germline CDR1 SGHKS, CDR2 YYEKEE (reference sequence). V was pared by 4 bases and J by 4 bases, with 8 bases between. The CDR3 length is 12 residues. The CDR3 coding sequence is TGTGCCAGCAGCAAAGCGGGCACTGAAGCTTTCTTT. It yields the protein CASSKAGTEAFF. Full variable domain (rest looked up from reference TRBV5-5 and TRBJ1-1): DAGVTQSPTHLIKTRGQQVTLRCSPISGHKSVSWYQQVLGQGPQFIFQYYEKEERGRGNFPDRFSARQFPNYSSELNVNALLLGDSALYLCASSKAGTEAFFGQGTRLTVV.

This clonotype showed up just once. The chain recombines TRBV9 with TRBJ2-2; 9 bases line up with TRBD2. Germline CDR1 SGDLS, CDR2 YYNGEE. CDR3 length: 17 amino acids. V lost 1 base to trimming and J lost 1 base; unmatched junction nucleotides: 5. CDR3 sequence (DNA): TGTGCCAGCAGCGTATTAGCGGGGGCTGAGAACACCGGGGAGCTGTTTTTT. It yields the protein CASSVLAGAENTGELFF.

This clonotype was detected only a few times. CDR3 region: CASRQTVGSGNTIYF. The CDR3 nucleotides read TGCGCCAGCAGACAGACGGTGGGCTCTGGAAACACCATATATTTT. The chain is built from TRBV5-1 and TRBJ1-3; D call uncertain. Trimming removed 5 bases at V and 0 bases at J, with 12 bases between. The CDR3 loop spans 15 amino acids. Germline CDR1 is SGHRS and CDR2 is YFSETQ.

The J gene is TRBJ1-1, the V gene TRBV20-1; D is unclear. Trimming cost V 3 bases and J 7 bases, with 15 bases left between them. Germline lookup yields CDR1 DFQATT and CDR2 SNEGSKA (reference sequence). The CDR3 consists of 13 residues. In DNA form, the CDR3 reads TGCAGTGCTAGGAAGCAGGAGGTCGGTGAAGCTTTCTTT. The encoded protein is CSARKQEVGEAFF.

This clonotype was recorded many times. The chain combines TRBV7-9 with TRBJ2-1; 9 bases line up with TRBD1. Trimming removed 2 bases from V and 11 bases from J; junction bases left unmatched: 10. This CDR3 is built from 15 residues. Germline CDR1 SEHNR, CDR2 FQNEAQ (reference sequence). DNA of the CDR3: TGTGCCAGCAGCTTACCCGGACAGGGGACGGGGAAGCAGTTCTTC. Protein sequence: CASSLPGQGTGKQFF.

This clonotype was observed a handful of times. The gene calls are TRBV5-1 and TRBJ1-2; D ambiguous. With 4 bases removed from V and 3 bases from J, the gap between germline ends came to 13 bases. The CDR3 contains 14 residues. Looked up from germline, CDR1 is SGHRS and CDR2 is YFSETQ. The CDR3 bases are TGCGCCAGCAGCCCCTTGGGTGGGCACTATGGCTACACCTTC. Translating it yields CASSPLGGHYGYTF.

This clonotype showed up just a few times. CDR3 protein: CASSFGASGYEQYF. The CDR3 DNA follows: TGTGCCAGCAGCTTCGGGGCGTCGGGCTACGAGCAGTACTTC. V and J are TRBV7-9 and TRBJ2-7; D might be TRBD1 or TRBD2, each matching 5 bases. Deletions cut 3 bases from V and 3 bases from J, with 12 bases between. The CDR3 consists of 14 residues. In germline, CDR1 is SEHNR, CDR2 FQNEAQ (reference sequence).

This clonotype was recorded a few times. Here the CDR3 reads CASSSTTRNYNSPLHF. The CDR3 DNA reads TGTGCCAGCAGCTCAACCACCAGAAACTATAATTCACCCCTCCACTTT. This chain links TRBV5-5 with TRBJ1-6; no clear D gene. The CDR3 spans 16 residues. Germline V lookup: CDR1 SGHKS, CDR2 YYEKEE (reference sequence). V shed 3 bases and J shed 3 bases, with 13 bases lying between them.

This clonotype was seen ten or more times. CDR3 DNA: TGCAGTGCTAGAGATCCCCTCAACAGGGGCGGTCATCAGCCCCAGCATTTT. It is translated as CSARDPLNRGGHQPQHF. V and J are TRBV20-1 and TRBJ1-5; 7 bases fit TRBD1. CDR3 length equals 17 residues. CDR1 is DFQATT and CDR2 is SNEGSKA in the germline V gene (reference sequence). V was clipped by 0 bases and J by 5 bases; unmatched bases: 13.

The V call is TRBV5-4, the J call TRBJ1-1; 8 bases align to TRBD1. The CDR3 is 16 amino acids. In germline, CDR1 is SGHNT, CDR2 YYREEE (reference sequence). The V segment lost 4 bases and the J segment 1 base; nucleotides outside the gene matches: 9. CDR3 nucleotides: TGTGCCAGCAGCCCAAAGGCGGGGACAGGGAACACTGAAGCTTTCTTT. Protein sequence: CASSPKAGTGNTEAFF.

Only a few counts were recorded for this clonotype. The rearrangement joins TRBV12-3 or TRBV12-4 to TRBJ1-1; TRBD1 matches 9 bases. The CDR3 is made up of 15 amino acids. V lost 6 bases to trimming and J lost 5 bases; unmatched junction nucleotides: 10. CDR3 bases: TGTGCCAGCAGGAGGCTCACAGGGGGCGAAACTGAAGCTTTCTTT. It encodes CASRRLTGGETEAFF.

This rearrangement joins TRBV4-3 to TRBJ2-7, with D unclear. The ends were cut back, 3 bases at V and 1 base at J, with 16 bases in the middle. This CDR3 comprises 16 residues. Germline V lookup: CDR1 LGHNA, CDR2 YSLEER. The CDR3 here is CASSHDRVWDSYEQYV. CDR3 nucleotide sequence: TGCGCCAGCAGCCACGATCGCGTATGGGATTCCTACGAGCAGTACGTC.

This clonotype was counted between two and nine times. This chain's CDR3 is CASSLLGHPNTEAFF. DNA for the CDR3: TGTGCCAGCAGCTTGTTAGGACACCCGAACACTGAAGCTTTCTTT. The chain uses TRBV7-2 and TRBJ1-1; TRBD1 might be the D (5 bases). V was cut by 3 bases and J by 1 base, with 12 bases left in between. The CDR3 is 15 residues long. Germline V gene data show CDR1 as SGHTA and CDR2 as FQGNSA.

The sample holds many counts of this clonotype. The chain joins TRBV7-2 to TRBJ2-3; no firm D call. Germline CDR1 SGHTA, CDR2 FQGNSA. This CDR3 region has 13 residues. V was pared by 5 bases and J by 4 bases, with 10 bases between. The CDR3 spells CASSHSRPDTQYF. CDR3 coding DNA: TGTGCCAGCAGCCACAGCAGGCCAGATACGCAGTATTTT.

This clonotype was counted between two and nine times. This sequence joins TRBV3-1 and TRBJ1-2; 9 nucleotides line up with TRBD1. Germline V gives CDR1 LGHDT, CDR2 YNNKEL (reference sequence). V trimming: 4 bases; J trimming: 0 bases; junction bases outside the gene matches: 3. CDR3 size: 15 residues. The CDR3 DNA is TGTGCCAGCAGCCGCCACAGGGGGCCTAACTATGGCTACACCTTC. This translates into CASSRHRGPNYGYTF.

The chain carries TRBV6-5 and TRBJ1-2, with TRBD1 as a possible D gene (5 bases). Germline CDR1 and CDR2: MNHEY and SVGAGI. V shed 6 bases and J shed 6 bases, with 17 bases lying between them. There are 14 residues in the CDR3. CDR3 sequence reads: CASSPGGRVDGYTF. CDR3 bases: TGTGCCAGCAGCCCCGGCGGCAGGGTCGATGGCTACACCTTC.

This clonotype was seen at least ten times. This chain links TRBV9 with TRBJ2-2; maybe TRBD1 (6 bases). Germline values: CDR1 SGDLS, CDR2 YYNGEE. The length of the CDR3 is 16 residues. V lost 2 bases, J lost 1 base, and 12 bases lay in between. The CDR3 loop is CASSVRQALNTGELFF. Here the CDR3 DNA reads TGTGCCAGCAGCGTCCGACAGGCCCTGAACACCGGGGAGCTGTTTTTT.

This clonotype turned up a few times. The chain recombines TRBV7-6 with TRBJ2-1; weak D call: TRBD2 (7 bases). The CDR3 is 18 amino acids. Trimming stripped 4 bases from V and 0 bases from J, with 19 bases between. In germline, CDR1 is SGHVS, CDR2 FNYEAQ. This CDR3 reads CASSSQLGGASSYNEQFF. CDR3 nucleotides: TGTGCCAGCAGCTCCCAACTGGGGGGGGCTAGCTCCTACAATGAGCAGTTCTTC. The whole variable domain, filled in from reference TRBV7-6 and TRBJ2-1, reads GAGVSQSPRYKVTKRGQDVALRCDPISGHVSLYWYRQALGQGPEFLTYFNYEAQQDKSGLPNDRFSAERPEGSISTLTIQRTEQRDSAMYRCASSSQLGGASSYNEQFFGPGTRLTVL.

This clonotype showed up many times. This chain links TRBV5-1 with TRBJ2-3; the match to TRBD2 covers 12 bases. The germline V gene encodes CDR1 SGHRS and CDR2 YFSETQ. Trimming at V came to 4 bases and at J to 1 base, leaving 4 bases not matched to a gene. This CDR3 contains 16 residues. This CDR3 is CASSPSGGAGTDTQYF. CDR3 nucleotide sequence: TGCGCCAGCAGCCCTAGCGGGGGGGCCGGCACAGATACGCAGTATTTT.

In this sample, this clonotype turned up many times. This rearrangement joins TRBV7-3 to TRBJ2-3; no firm D call. The CDR3 is made up of 14 amino acids. The V gene's germline CDR1 is SGHTA and CDR2 FQGTGA. V lost 1 base to trimming and J lost 4 bases, with 9 bases between them. The CDR3 sequence: CASSLKVQPDTQYF. CDR3 DNA sequence: TGTGCCAGCAGCTTAAAGGTCCAGCCAGATACGCAGTATTTT.

This clonotype showed up just once. The rearrangement links TRBV7-2 to TRBJ1-4; D gene ambiguous. The CDR3 is made up of 15 amino acids. CDR1 SGHTA and CDR2 FQGNSA come from the germline V gene. V was clipped by 1 base and J by 8 bases, with 14 bases between them. The CDR3: CASSLGVSLGEKLFF. The CDR3 coding sequence is TGTGCCAGCAGCTTAGGTGTCAGCTTGGGGGAAAAACTGTTTTTT.